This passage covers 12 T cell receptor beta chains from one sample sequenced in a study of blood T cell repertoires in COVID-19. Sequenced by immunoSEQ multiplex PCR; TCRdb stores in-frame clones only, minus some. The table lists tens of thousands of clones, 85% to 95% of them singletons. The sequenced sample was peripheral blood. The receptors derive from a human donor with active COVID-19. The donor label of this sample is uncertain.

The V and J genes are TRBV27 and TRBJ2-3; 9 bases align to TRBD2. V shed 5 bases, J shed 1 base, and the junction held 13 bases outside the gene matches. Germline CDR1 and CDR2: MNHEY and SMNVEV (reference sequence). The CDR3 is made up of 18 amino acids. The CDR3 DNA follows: TGTGCCAGCAGTGCAGGGCGGTGGTCTAGCGGGGGCACAGATACGCAGTATTTT. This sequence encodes CASSAGRWSSGGTDTQYF.

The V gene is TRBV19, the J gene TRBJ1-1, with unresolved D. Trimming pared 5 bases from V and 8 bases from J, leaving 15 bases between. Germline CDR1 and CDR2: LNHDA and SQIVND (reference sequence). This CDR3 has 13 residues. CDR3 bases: TGTGCCAGTAGTTCGGACGGGAAAGACGAAGCTTTCTTT. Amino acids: CASSSDGKDEAFF.

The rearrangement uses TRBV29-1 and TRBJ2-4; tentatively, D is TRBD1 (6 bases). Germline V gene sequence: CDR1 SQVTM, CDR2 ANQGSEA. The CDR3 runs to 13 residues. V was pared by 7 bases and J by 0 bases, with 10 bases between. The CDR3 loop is CSARTVAKNIQYF. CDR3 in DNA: TGCAGCGCCCGGACAGTAGCCAAAAACATTCAGTACTTC.

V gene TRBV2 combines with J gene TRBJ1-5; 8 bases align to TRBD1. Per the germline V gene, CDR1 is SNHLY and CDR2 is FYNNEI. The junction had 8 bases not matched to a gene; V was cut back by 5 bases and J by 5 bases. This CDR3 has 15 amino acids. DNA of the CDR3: TGTGCCAGCAGTTTAACGACAGGGGTCTATCAGCCCCAGCATTTT. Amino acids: CASSLTTGVYQPQHF.

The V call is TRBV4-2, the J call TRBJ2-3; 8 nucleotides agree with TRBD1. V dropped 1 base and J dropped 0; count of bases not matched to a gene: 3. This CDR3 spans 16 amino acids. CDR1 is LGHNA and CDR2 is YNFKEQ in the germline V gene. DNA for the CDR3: TGTGCCAGCAGCCAAGTCGGACAGGGTAGCACAGATACGCAGTATTTT. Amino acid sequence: CASSQVGQGSTDTQYF.

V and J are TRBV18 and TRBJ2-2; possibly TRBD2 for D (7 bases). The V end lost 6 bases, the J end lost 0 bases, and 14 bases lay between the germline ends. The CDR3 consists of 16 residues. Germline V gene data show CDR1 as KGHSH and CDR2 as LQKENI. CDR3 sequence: CASSRGRETNTGELFF. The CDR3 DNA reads TGTGCCAGCTCTCGGGGGCGGGAGACGAACACCGGGGAGCTGTTTTTT. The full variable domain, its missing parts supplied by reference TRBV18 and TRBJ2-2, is NAGVMQNPRHLVRRRGQEARLRCSPMKGHSHVYWYRQLPEEGLKFMVYLQKENIIDESGMPKERFSAEFPKEGPSILRIQQVVRGDSAAYFCASSRGRETNTGELFFGEGSRLTVL.

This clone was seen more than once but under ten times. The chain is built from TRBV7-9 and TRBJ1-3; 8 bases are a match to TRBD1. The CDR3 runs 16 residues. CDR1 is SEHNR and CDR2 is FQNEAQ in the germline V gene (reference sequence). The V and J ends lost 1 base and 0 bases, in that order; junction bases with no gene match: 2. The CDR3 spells CASSLGQGSSGNTIYF. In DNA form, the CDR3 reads TGTGCCAGCAGCTTAGGACAGGGGAGCTCTGGAAACACCATATATTTT.

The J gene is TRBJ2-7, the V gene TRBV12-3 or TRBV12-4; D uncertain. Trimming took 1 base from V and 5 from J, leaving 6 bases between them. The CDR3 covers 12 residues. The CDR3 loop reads CASSLGFNEQYF. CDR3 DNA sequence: TGTGCCAGCAGTTTAGGTTTTAACGAGCAGTACTTC.

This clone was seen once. The CDR3 sequence: CASSLVRLAGHTGTDTQYF. DNA of the CDR3: TGTGCCAGCAGCTTAGTCCGACTAGCGGGCCACACCGGCACAGATACGCAGTATTTT. The chain carries TRBV7-9 and TRBJ2-3; 10 bases fit TRBD2. This CDR3 comprises 19 residues. V lost 1 base, J lost 1 base, and 11 bases stayed unmatched. CDR1 and CDR2 from the germline V gene are SEHNR and FQNEAQ (reference sequence). Combining the CDR3 with reference TRBV7-9 and TRBJ2-3 gives the whole variable domain DTGVSQNPRHKITKRGQNVTFRCDPISEHNRLYWYRQTLGQGPEFLTYFQNEAQLEKSRLLSDRFSAERPKGSFSTLEIQRTEQGDSAMYLCASSLVRLAGHTGTDTQYFGPGTRLTVL.

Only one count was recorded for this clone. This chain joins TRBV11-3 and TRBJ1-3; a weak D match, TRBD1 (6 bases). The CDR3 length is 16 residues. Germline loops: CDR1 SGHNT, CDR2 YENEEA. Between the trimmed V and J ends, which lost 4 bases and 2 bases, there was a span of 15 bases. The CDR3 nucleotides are TGTGCCAGCAGCTCCGGGCAGGGGCGGCCTGGAAACACCATATATTTT. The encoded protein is CASSSGQGRPGNTIYF. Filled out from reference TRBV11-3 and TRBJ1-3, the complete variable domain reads EAGVVQSPRYKIIEKKQPVAFWCNPISGHNTLYWYLQNLGQGPELLIRYENEEAVDDSQLPKDRFSAERLKGVDSTLKIQPAELGDSAVYLCASSSGQGRPGNTIYFGEGSWLTVV.

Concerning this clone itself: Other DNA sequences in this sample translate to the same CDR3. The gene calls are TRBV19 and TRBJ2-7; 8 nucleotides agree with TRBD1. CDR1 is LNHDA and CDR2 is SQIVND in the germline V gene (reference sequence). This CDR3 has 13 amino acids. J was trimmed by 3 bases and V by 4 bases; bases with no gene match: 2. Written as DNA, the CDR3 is TGTGCCAGTAGTACGGGACAGGTCTACGAGCAGTACTTC. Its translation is CASSTGQVYEQYF.

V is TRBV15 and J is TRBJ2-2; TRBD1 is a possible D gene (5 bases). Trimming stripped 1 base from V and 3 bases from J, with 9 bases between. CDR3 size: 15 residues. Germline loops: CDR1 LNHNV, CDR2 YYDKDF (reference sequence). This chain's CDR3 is CATSRVLQDTGELFF. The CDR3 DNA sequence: TGTGCCACCAGCAGAGTGTTACAGGACACCGGGGAGCTGTTTTTT.